This TCR beta chain was retrieved from a study of control samples from healthy donors and cancer patients. Germline assignment: CDR1 MNHEY and CDR2 SMNVEV (reference sequence). V lost 4 bases, J lost 11 bases, and 17 bases lay in between. The CDR3 runs 13 residues. The assay was immunoSEQ multiplex PCR, and TCRdb's table has in-frame clones only and misses some. The data hold 70,000 to 85,000 clones, with 91% observed a single time. The receptor's source is a man aged 50 to 59 in good health. The V gene is TRBV27, the J gene TRBJ1-1; D gene uncertain. The source material was blood. The CDR3 DNA reads TGTGCCAGCAGTTCGGCCCCTTATTACGGTGCTTTCTTT. Translation: CASSSAPYYGAFF.